This entry is about one T cell receptor beta chain. The data derive from a study of blood T cell repertoires in COVID-19. Authors' analysis steps: For nucleated cells, counts were estimated from reference gene primer amplification. Using immunoSEQ multiplex PCR, the repertoire was profiled, and TCRdb retains in-frame clones only, with some absent. That table furnishes V, J and clone size, whereas the DNA furnished D and trimming. This repertoire shows about 86,000 clones, 85% found once; its top ten account for 3.4%. The V and J ends lost 0 bases and 7 bases respectively, with 10 bases between them. This CDR3 has 15 residues. Germline CDR1 LGHDT, CDR2 YNNKEL (reference sequence).

The TCR comes from a man between 45 and 60 years old with acute or convalescent COVID-19. Sequenced: peripheral blood. The chain recombines TRBV3-1 (or the pseudogene TRBV3-2) with TRBJ1-6; TRBD1 is a possible D gene (6 bases). The CDR3 here is CASSQEWTENSPLHF. The CDR3 DNA sequence: TGTGCCAGCAGCCAAGAATGGACAGAGAATTCACCCCTCCACTTT.